This T cell receptor beta chain came from a study of blood T cell repertoires in COVID-19. Study details: From T cells, B-cell-depleted T cells, or PBMCs came the material, which was cDNA or gDNA.

As processed by the authors: Estimates of nucleated cell counts were drawn from the amplification of reference gene primers. The repertoire was sequenced with immunoSEQ multiplex PCR; TCRdb's copy has only in-frame clones and lacks some. V and J calls and clone size are those listed in that table; D and trimming were worked out from the DNA. The sample carries about 160,000 clones, 90% recorded once. The CDR3 consists of 17 residues. CDR1 MNHNS and CDR2 SASEGT come from the germline V gene. V was trimmed by 3 bases and J by 4 bases, leaving 19 bases between them. The receptor's source is a man in his 60s with active or convalescent COVID-19. V is TRBV6-1 and J is TRBJ1-5, with D maybe TRBD1 (5 bases). Sequencing was performed on peripheral blood. The CDR3 DNA sequence: TGTGCCAGCAGTGATTGGGTCAGGGCCCTCCGTAATCAGCCCCAGCATTTT. Protein sequence: CASSDWVRALRNQPQHF.